These 15 T cell receptor beta chains came from one sample sequenced in a study of blood T cell repertoires in COVID-19. The protocol was immunoSEQ multiplex PCR, while the TCRdb copy is restricted to in-frame clones and leaves out a portion. The repertoire holds some 80,000 clones, with more than 80% as singletons. The specimen sequenced was peripheral blood. The receptor source for this set is a human donor in a cohort sampled during active COVID-19.

The gene calls are TRBV28 and TRBJ1-6; TRBD1 matches at 7 bases. The CDR3 is made up of 15 amino acids. The germline gives CDR1 MDHEN, CDR2 SYDVKM. The V gene end was trimmed by 3 bases and the J gene end by 7 bases; junction bases not matched to a gene: 6. In DNA, the CDR3 is TGTGCCAGCAGTTTCGGCCCAGGGGGGAATTCACCCCTCCACTTT. Protein sequence: CASSFGPGGNSPLHF.

The chain links TRBV11-2 to TRBJ2-7, with a possible D match to TRBD2 (5 bases). CDR1 SGHAT and CDR2 FQNNGV come from the germline V gene. V was clipped by 5 bases and J by 8 bases, with 13 bases between them. The CDR3 extends over 12 amino acids. The CDR3 DNA is TGTGCCAGCAGCCTCGCGGGTGTAAAGCAGTACTTC. Its translation: CASSLAGVKQYF.

V usage is TRBV7-8 and J usage is TRBJ2-3; the match to TRBD1 covers 7 bases. The trim removed 8 bases at V and 1 base at J, leaving 9 bases unmatched. The CDR3 consists of 15 residues. Germline V gene lookup returns CDR1 SGHVS and CDR2 FQNEAQ. CDR3: CASVGRDSRTDTQYF. Here the CDR3 DNA reads TGTGCCAGCGTGGGTCGGGACAGTCGCACAGATACGCAGTATTTT.

The genes are TRBV6-5 and TRBJ2-7; 7 bases map to TRBD1. The V and J ends lost 0 bases and 2 bases, in that order; junction bases with no gene match: 4. The germline V gene encodes CDR1 MNHEY and CDR2 SVGAGI. CDR3 size: 15 residues. The CDR3 protein is CASSYSHQGAYEQYF. CDR3 DNA: TGTGCCAGCAGTTACTCGCACCAGGGGGCCTACGAGCAGTACTTC.

The V gene is TRBV7-3, the J gene TRBJ2-1; D is perhaps TRBD2 (5 bases). CDR3 size: 15 residues. The V gene lost 1 base and the J gene lost 3 bases, with 10 bases spanning the gap. Germline lookup yields CDR1 SGHTA and CDR2 FQGTGA. The CDR3 DNA follows: TGTGCCAGCAGCTTAAACGGGGATCACTACAATGAGCAGTTCTTC. It yields the protein CASSLNGDHYNEQFF.

J is TRBJ2-3 and V is TRBV6-5, with 7 bases fitting TRBD2. CDR1 is MNHEY, CDR2 SVGAGI, per germline. This CDR3 contains 15 residues. V shed 5 bases and J 3 bases; nucleotides not matched to a gene: 8. The CDR3 loop is CASSPWRGLTDTQYF. The CDR3 bases are TGTGCCAGCAGTCCGTGGCGGGGGTTAACAGATACGCAGTATTTT.

The V call is TRBV12-3 or TRBV12-4, the J call TRBJ1-3, with 9 bases identical to TRBD1. The CDR3 has 13 residues. Unmatched junction bases numbered 4, after V lost 6 bases and J lost 7 bases. CDR3 sequence (DNA): TGTGCCAGCAGCACCGGGACAGGGAACACCATATATTTT. As protein: CASSTGTGNTIYF.

The V call is TRBV6-1, the J call TRBJ2-1, with D tentatively TRBD1 (5 bases). The CDR3 sequence is 11 residues long. Germline V lookup: CDR1 MNHNS, CDR2 SASEGT. V gave up 1 base and J gave up 12 bases, with 7 bases separating them. For the CDR3, the DNA is TGTGCCAGCAGTGAAGAAAGGGGGCAGTTCTTC. It encodes CASSEERGQFF.

This clone was counted between two and nine times. The chain carries TRBV10-2 and TRBJ1-5; 8 bases are a match to TRBD1. V dropped 2 bases and J dropped 6; count of bases not matched to a gene: 9. CDR1 is WSHSY and CDR2 is SAAADI in the germline V gene. CDR3 length: 16 amino acids. CDR3: CASSEPWTGWSQPQHF. CDR3 DNA sequence: TGCGCCAGCAGTGAGCCATGGACAGGGTGGAGTCAGCCCCAGCATTTT.

This sequence joins TRBV27 and TRBJ2-1, with 7 positions matching TRBD1. The CDR3 consists of 16 residues. Looked up from germline, CDR1 is MNHEY and CDR2 is SMNVEV (reference sequence). With V trimmed by 2 bases and J by 5 bases, 9 bases remained unmatched. This CDR3 reads CASSLLEGARDNEQFF. For the CDR3, the DNA is TGTGCCAGCAGTTTACTTGAGGGGGCGCGGGACAATGAGCAGTTCTTC.

This clone has just one count. The chain recombines TRBV28 with TRBJ2-3, with D uncertain. The CDR3 extends over 16 amino acids. The germline V and J ends were trimmed by 4 bases and 1 base, with 15 bases remaining between them. The germline V gene encodes CDR1 MDHEN and CDR2 SYDVKM. CDR3 sequence (DNA): TGTGCCAGCAGTTCACGAGCCTTCGGTCGCACAGATACGCAGTATTTT. Its protein is CASSSRAFGRTDTQYF. Full variable domain (remainder filled in from reference TRBV28 and TRBJ2-3): DVKVTQSSRYLVKRTGEKVFLECVQDMDHENMFWYRQDPGLGLRLIYFSYDVKMKEKGDIPEGYSVSREKKERFSLILESASTNQTSMYLCASSSRAFGRTDTQYFGPGTRLTVL.

V and J are TRBV4-1 and TRBJ1-2; 7 positions match TRBD1. Germline loops: CDR1 MGHRA, CDR2 YSYEKL. This CDR3 contains 13 residues. V shed 5 bases, J shed 4 bases, and the junction held 4 bases outside the gene matches. The CDR3 sequence is CASSYRDSYGYTF. For the CDR3, the DNA is TGCGCCAGCAGCTACCGGGACAGCTATGGCTACACCTTC.

V usage is TRBV19 and J usage is TRBJ1-2; the D gene is possibly TRBD1 (6 bases). V gave up 1 base and J gave up 4 bases, with 10 bases separating them. Germline V gene data show CDR1 as LNHDA and CDR2 as SQIVND (reference sequence). The CDR3 contains 14 residues. The CDR3 reads CASSIAPDSYGYTF. The CDR3, as DNA: TGTGCCAGTAGTATAGCCCCGGACAGCTATGGCTACACCTTC.

The chain carries TRBV11-2 and TRBJ1-1; tentative D call: TRBD1 (5 bases). The CDR3 length is 15 residues. CDR1 is SGHAT, CDR2 FQNNGV, per germline. V gave up 3 bases and J gave up 4 bases, with 15 bases separating them. The CDR3 nucleotides read TGTGCCAGCAGCTTCGGGGGACGGTATAGCACTGAAGCTTTCTTT. Translation: CASSFGGRYSTEAFF.

This chain joins TRBV2 and TRBJ1-5; D may be TRBD1 (5 bases). CDR1 and CDR2 (germline): SNHLY, FYNNEI. The V end was cut by 4 bases, the J end by 4 bases, with 11 bases between. CDR3 length: 14 amino acids. CDR3 in DNA: TGTGCCAGCAGTGCGTCAGGGCTGAATCAGCCCCAGCATTTT. This translates into CASSASGLNQPQHF.